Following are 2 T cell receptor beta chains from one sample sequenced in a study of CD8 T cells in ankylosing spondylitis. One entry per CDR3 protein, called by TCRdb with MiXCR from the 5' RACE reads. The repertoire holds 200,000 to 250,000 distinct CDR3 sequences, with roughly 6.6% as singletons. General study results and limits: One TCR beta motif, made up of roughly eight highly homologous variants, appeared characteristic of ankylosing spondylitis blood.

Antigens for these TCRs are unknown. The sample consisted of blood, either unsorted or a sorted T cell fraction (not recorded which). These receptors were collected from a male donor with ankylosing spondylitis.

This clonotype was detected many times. In DNA, the CDR3 is TGTGCCAGCAGCCATGGGACAGGGGGCTGGGACGAGCAGTACTTC. Translated, it gives CASSHGTGGWDEQYF. This chain joins TRBV7-8 and TRBJ2-7, with 12 nucleotides matching TRBD1. Germline lookup yields CDR1 SGHVS and CDR2 FQNEAQ. CDR3 length: 15 residues. Trimming cost V 5 bases and J 5 bases; bases outside gene matches: 7.

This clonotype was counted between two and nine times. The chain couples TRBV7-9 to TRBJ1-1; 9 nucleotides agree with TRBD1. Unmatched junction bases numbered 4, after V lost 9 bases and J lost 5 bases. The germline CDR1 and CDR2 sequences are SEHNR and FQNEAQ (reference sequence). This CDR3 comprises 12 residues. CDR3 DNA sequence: TGTGCCAGTGGACAGGGGACGACTGAAGCTTTCTTT. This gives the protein CASGQGTTEAFF. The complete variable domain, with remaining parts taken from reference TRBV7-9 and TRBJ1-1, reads DTGVSQNPRHKITKRGQNVTFRCDPISEHNRLYWYRQTLGQGPEFLTYFQNEAQLEKSRLLSDRFSAERPKGSFSTLEIQRTEQGDSAMYLCASGQGTTEAFFGQGTRLTVV.